These 28 T cell receptor beta chains originate from one sample sequenced in a study of T cells in Graves' hyperthyroidism and ophthalmopathy (dated by TCRdb to the late 2010s). Library method: multiplex PCR. The run used an Illumina HiSeq 2000. The TCR beta CDR3 regions were amplified from the RNA transcripts. A first-round RT-PCR of the TCR CDR3 used the HTBI primer set with the Qiagen OneStep RT-PCR kit. TCRdb reprocessing: public reads trimmed at Q25 with fastp, clones called with MiXCR, in-frame beta chains kept. CDR3 protein sequences are deduplicated, and each keeps its most common genes and DNA. The sample data list some 340,000 distinct CDR3 sequences, and roughly 13% of these were observed just once. In total, the top ten clones hold 34% of the sample. Sequenced sample: blood. The receptors shown here come from a woman between 40 and 55 years old with Graves' ophthalmopathy.

This clonotype appeared many times. The V call is TRBV2, the J call TRBJ1-6; 7 positions match TRBD1. The CDR3 runs 15 residues. The ends lost 4 bases at V and 6 bases at J; junction bases unmatched: 6. Germline CDR1 SNHLY, CDR2 FYNNEI. Here the CDR3 reads CASSGRQGINSPLHF. The CDR3 nucleotides are TGTGCCAGCAGTGGGCGACAGGGTATTAATTCACCCCTCCACTTT.

CDR3 loop: CASSLSQANTEAFF. In DNA, the CDR3 is TGTGCCAGCAGTTTATCGCAGGCGAACACTGAAGCTTTCTTT. The chain couples TRBV27 to TRBJ1-1, with D unclear. CDR1 and CDR2 (germline): MNHEY, SMNVEV (reference sequence). This CDR3 comprises 14 residues. V was clipped by 0 bases and J by 1 base, with 6 bases between them.

This clonotype came up many times. V gene TRBV29-1 combines with J gene TRBJ2-7, with 7 bases identical to TRBD1. The CDR3 has 16 residues. Germline V gene lookup returns CDR1 SQVTM and CDR2 ANQGSEA. The trim removed 7 bases at V and 3 bases at J, leaving 18 bases unmatched. CDR3 in amino acids: CSENPRTGKKCYEQYF. CDR3 nucleotides: TGCAGCGAAAACCCCAGGACAGGCAAAAAGTGCTACGAGCAGTACTTC.

The chain combines TRBV30 with TRBJ2-1; 7 nucleotides line up with TRBD2. J gave up 7 bases and V 5 bases, and 11 bases lay outside the gene matches. There are 14 residues in the CDR3. The germline V gene has CDR1 GTSNPN and CDR2 SVGIG (reference sequence). This CDR3 reads CAWDPLSGVNEQFF. Written as DNA, the CDR3 is TGTGCCTGGGACCCCCTAAGCGGGGTGAATGAGCAGTTCTTC.

This clonotype was recorded many times. The V call is TRBV28, the J call TRBJ1-1; D gene unclear. This CDR3 spans 12 amino acids. The ends were cut back, 7 bases at V and 3 bases at J, with 9 bases in the middle. The V gene's germline CDR1 is MDHEN and CDR2 SYDVKM. The CDR3 loop is CASTIRDTEAFF. DNA of the CDR3: TGTGCCAGCACCATAAGGGACACTGAAGCTTTCTTT.

This chain uses TRBV10-3 with TRBJ2-1; D tentatively reads TRBD1 or TRBD2 (5 bases each). The CDR3 extends over 12 amino acids. V was shortened by 7 bases and J by 13 bases, with 17 bases between the two germline ends. Germline V CDR1 and CDR2: ENHRY, SYGVKD. Here the CDR3 reads CAITSGRDRQFF. The CDR3 DNA follows: TGTGCCATCACCTCTGGACGGGACCGACAGTTCTTC.

Details on this clonotype: A much larger clone differs by one base, so this may be a read error. V usage is TRBV3-1 and J usage is TRBJ2-1, with TRBD2 matching 10 bases. Germline V gene data show CDR1 as LGHDT and CDR2 as YNNKEL (reference sequence). Losses at the gene ends were 1 base for V and 9 bases for J; bases not matched to a gene: 3. The length of the CDR3 is 14 residues. The CDR3 region has the DNA TGTGCCAGCAGCCAAGGTCCTAGCGGGGGTGAGCAGTTCTTC. It codes for CASSQGPSGGEQFF.

This clonotype was recorded a few times. CDR3 in amino acids: CSASGNTGELFF. The CDR3, as DNA: TGCAGTGCTAGCGGTAACACCGGGGAGCTGTTTTTT. The chain combines TRBV20-1 with TRBJ2-2; D is unclear. CDR1 is DFQATT, CDR2 SNEGSKA, per germline (reference sequence). The CDR3 has 12 residues. V shed 3 bases and J shed 2 bases, with 4 bases lying between them.

This clonotype has at least ten counts. V and J are TRBV7-2 and TRBJ2-7; weak D call: TRBD2 (5 bases). The CDR3 extends over 15 amino acids. V was pared by 7 bases and J by 6 bases, with 22 bases between. Germline V gene sequence: CDR1 SGHTA, CDR2 FQGNSA. In DNA, the CDR3 is TGTGCCAGCAAGCTGGAGCCCACCCGCCGGGGCGAGCAGTACTTC. Protein: CASKLEPTRRGEQYF.

In this sample, this clonotype turned up a few times. V usage is TRBV19 and J usage is TRBJ2-3, with D tentatively TRBD1 (6 bases). V was cut by 4 bases and J by 4 bases, with 9 bases left in between. The CDR3 runs to 13 residues. Germline CDR1 is LNHDA and CDR2 is SQIVND (reference sequence). CDR3 region: CASSTGAADTQYF. The DNA of the CDR3 is TGTGCCAGTAGTACAGGGGCCGCAGATACGCAGTATTTT.

The chain recombines TRBV15 with TRBJ2-1; no clear D gene. Germline CDR1 LNHNV, CDR2 YYDKDF (reference sequence). This CDR3 is built from 16 residues. Trimming removed 0 bases at V and 9 bases at J, with 18 bases between. The CDR3 DNA reads as TGTGCCACCAGCAGAGAGATAAGTATTCTTCGGCGTGAGCAGTTCTTC. It yields the protein CATSREISILRREQFF.

This clonotype has a count of ten or more. The chain recombines TRBV3-1 with TRBJ1-2; no clear D. CDR3 length: 14 amino acids. V was trimmed by 0 bases and J by 5 bases, leaving 10 bases between them. Germline V gene lookup returns CDR1 LGHDT and CDR2 YNNKEL (reference sequence). The CDR3 DNA is TGTGCCAGCAGCCAAGATATATCCGCGTATGGCTACACCTTC. This codes for CASSQDISAYGYTF. Drawing the rest from reference TRBV3-1 and TRBJ1-2, the complete variable domain is DTAVSQTPKYLVTQMGNDKSIKCEQNLGHDTMYWYKQDSKKFLKIMFSYNNKELIINETVPNRFSPKSPDKAHLNLHINSLELGDSAVYFCASSQDISAYGYTFGSGTRLTVV.

There are a few counts of this clonotype. The chain employs TRBV4-2 and TRBJ2-7; D could derive from TRBD1 or TRBD2 (5 bases each). This CDR3 comprises 14 residues. Trimming shortened V by 4 bases and J by 3 bases, and 13 bases separated the two germline ends. The germline V gene encodes CDR1 LGHNA and CDR2 YNFKEQ. The chain's CDR3 is CASSPPGTGYEQYF. The CDR3 nucleotides are TGTGCCAGCAGCCCCCCAGGGACGGGCTACGAGCAGTACTTC.

The chain couples TRBV5-4 to TRBJ1-1; D is unclear. The CDR3 runs 12 residues. CDR1 is SGHNT, CDR2 YYREEE, per germline (reference sequence). Between the trimmed V and J ends, which lost 2 bases and 5 bases, there was a span of 7 bases. The CDR3 bases are TGTGCCAGCAGCTTTAGTGGAACTGAAGCTTTCTTT. Translating gives CASSFSGTEAFF.

This clonotype has just a few counts. This chain uses TRBV19 with TRBJ1-1; no firm D call. Germline V gives CDR1 LNHDA, CDR2 SQIVND (reference sequence). This CDR3 comprises 14 residues. Trimming removed 0 bases from V and 4 bases from J, with 9 bases in between. In DNA form, the CDR3 reads TGTGCCAGTAGTATAGATGCTACGGCCACTGAAGCTTTCTTT. Protein product: CASSIDATATEAFF.

This clonotype was counted ten times or more. The V and J genes are TRBV28 and TRBJ2-4; 12 nucleotides match TRBD2. CDR1 is MDHEN and CDR2 is SYDVKM in the germline V gene. The CDR3 runs 16 residues. After removal of 5 bases from V and 0 bases from J, the junction contained 2 bases not matched to a gene. The DNA of the CDR3 is TGTGCCAGCAGTCAGGGACTAGCGGGAGCCAAAAACATTCAGTACTTC. This sequence encodes CASSQGLAGAKNIQYF.

V and J are TRBV20-1 and TRBJ2-1; maybe TRBD2 (5 bases). In germline, CDR1 is DFQATT, CDR2 SNEGSKA (reference sequence). CDR3 length: 15 amino acids. Trimming pared 0 bases from V and 2 bases from J, leaving 11 bases between. The CDR3 DNA sequence: TGCAGTGCTAGAGACTTGGACTTTCCCTACAATGAGCAGTTCTTC. This codes for CSARDLDFPYNEQFF.

At least ten counts were recorded for this clonotype. This sequence joins TRBV10-3 and TRBJ1-1, with TRBD1 matching 9 bases. CDR1 ENHRY and CDR2 SYGVKD come from the germline V gene. This CDR3 spans 14 amino acids. V gave up 3 bases and J gave up 6 bases; unmatched junction bases: 5. The chain's CDR3 is CAISDGTGKAEAFF. The DNA for the CDR3 is TGTGCCATCAGTGACGGGACAGGGAAAGCTGAAGCTTTCTTT.

V usage is TRBV3-1 and J usage is TRBJ1-1; 9 bases agree with TRBD1. Per germline, CDR1 LGHDT and CDR2 YNNKEL (reference sequence). With 5 bases clipped from V and 5 bases from J, the junction kept 12 bases outside the gene matches. The length of the CDR3 is 16 residues. The CDR3 here is CASSKRSGQGVTEAFF. The CDR3 DNA reads TGTGCCAGCAGCAAAAGGTCGGGACAGGGAGTGACTGAAGCTTTCTTT.

The chain has TRBV20-1 and TRBJ1-5, with 7 bases that match TRBD1. There are 13 residues in the CDR3. CDR1 is DFQATT, CDR2 SNEGSKA, per germline (reference sequence). J was trimmed by 6 bases and V by 4 bases; bases with no gene match: 6. CDR3 sequence: CSANTGVAQPQHF. CDR3 sequence (DNA): TGCAGTGCTAATACAGGGGTCGCTCAGCCCCAGCATTTT.

On this clonotype itself: This may be a read error: a much more frequent sequence differs by one nucleotide. The chain has TRBV6-1 and TRBJ2-7, with D hard to call. The germline V gene encodes CDR1 MNHNS and CDR2 SASEGT. The length of the CDR3 is 14 residues. CDR3 region: CTSTSAQANYEQYF. CDR3 coding DNA: TGTACCAGCACCTCTGCTCAGGCTAACTACGAGCAGTACTTC.

This clonotype has more than one count but fewer than ten. This rearrangement joins TRBV9 to TRBJ1-6, with TRBD1 matching 7 bases. CDR3 length: 16 amino acids. The V and J ends lost 3 bases and 0 bases, in that order; junction bases with no gene match: 3. Per the germline V gene, CDR1 is SGDLS and CDR2 is YYNGEE. In DNA, the CDR3 is TGTGCCAGCAGCGGTCCAGGGGGCTCCTATAATTCACCCCTCCACTTT. Translated: CASSGPGGSYNSPLHF. Looking up the rest from reference TRBV9 and TRBJ1-6 gives the full variable domain: DSGVTQTPKHLITATGQRVTLRCSPRSGDLSVYWYQQSLDQGLQFLIQYYNGEERAKGNILERFSAQQFPDLHSELNLSSLELGDSALYFCASSGPGGSYNSPLHFGNGTRLTVT.

The sample holds many counts of this clonotype. V is TRBV4-1 and J is TRBJ1-2; 8 bases map to TRBD1. Germline V CDR1 and CDR2: MGHRA, YSYEKL. After removal of 1 base from V and 6 bases from J, the junction contained 10 bases not matched to a gene. This CDR3 is 16 amino acids long. The CDR3 loop reads CASSQVGDRRQDGYTF. The DNA of the CDR3 is TGCGCCAGCAGCCAAGTGGGGGACAGGCGTCAGGATGGCTACACCTTC.

This clonotype has just a few counts. The chain recombines TRBV7-9 with TRBJ1-5; D is possibly TRBD1 (5 bases). In germline, CDR1 is SEHNR, CDR2 FQNEAQ (reference sequence). This CDR3 has 15 amino acids. V lost 4 bases to trimming and J lost 1 base, with 11 bases between them. The CDR3 loop reads CASSSAWDSNQPQHF. Here the CDR3 DNA reads TGTGCCAGCAGCTCCGCCTGGGACAGCAATCAGCCCCAGCATTTT.

This clonotype has ten or more counts. The chain carries TRBV6-1 and TRBJ2-2; 9 positions match TRBD1. This CDR3 has 15 residues. CDR1 is MNHNS, CDR2 SASEGT, per germline. The junction had 7 bases not matched to a gene; V was cut back by 7 bases and J by 4 bases. CDR3 residues: CASTPGQGGTGELFF. Written as DNA, the CDR3 is TGTGCCAGCACGCCGGGACAGGGAGGCACCGGGGAGCTGTTTTTT.

This chain joins TRBV5-6 and TRBJ1-6; the D gene is possibly TRBD1 (6 bases). V lost 0 bases, J lost 5 bases, and 6 bases lay in between. There are 14 residues in the CDR3. Germline-derived CDR1 and CDR2 are SGHDT and YYEEEE. The CDR3 DNA follows: TGTGCCAGCAGCTTGGGACAGGATAATTCACCCCTCCACTTT. This encodes CASSLGQDNSPLHF.

This clonotype was recorded at least ten times. V gene TRBV12-3 or TRBV12-4 combines with J gene TRBJ2-3, with D possibly being TRBD1 or TRBD2 (5 bases each). The CDR3 length is 16 residues. V shed 5 bases and J shed 4 bases, with 19 bases lying between them. This CDR3 is CASSGREKGWADTQYF. The CDR3 nucleotides read TGTGCCAGCAGTGGACGGGAAAAGGGGTGGGCAGATACGCAGTATTTT.

The CDR3 region has the DNA TGTGCCAGCAGCTTTCCAGGCAGGGCCTACGAGCAGTACTTC. The encoded protein is CASSFPGRAYEQYF. The V gene is TRBV7-9, the J gene TRBJ2-7, with a possible D match to TRBD1 (5 bases). Trimming took off 3 bases at V and 2 bases at J, with 11 bases between the two ends. This CDR3 is built from 14 residues. Germline V lookup: CDR1 SEHNR, CDR2 FQNEAQ (reference sequence). Supplemented by reference TRBV7-9 and TRBJ2-7, the full variable domain reads DTGVSQNPRHKITKRGQNVTFRCDPISEHNRLYWYRQTLGQGPEFLTYFQNEAQLEKSRLLSDRFSAERPKGSFSTLEIQRTEQGDSAMYLCASSFPGRAYEQYFGPGTRLTVT.